This T cell receptor (beta chain) originates from a study of blood T cell repertoires in COVID-19. Here immunoSEQ multiplex PCR was the method, and the copy in TCRdb shows in-frame clones only, minus some. The repertoire holds 250,000 to 300,000 clones, 90% seen once, with 0.95% to 1.3% in the top ten. CDR3 size: 12 residues. CDR1 and CDR2 from the germline V gene are SQVTM and ANQGSEA. The V and J ends lost 6 bases and 6 bases, in that order; junction bases with no gene match: 6. Two negative PCRs, clearance, or symptom resolution characterized the recovered Cohort 3 donors. The sequenced material came from PBMCs or T cells enriched from blood (not recorded which). The TCR was taken from a woman in her thirties who had recovered from COVID-19. The chain recombines TRBV29-1 with TRBJ2-7; 9 bases are shared with TRBD1. Written as DNA, the CDR3 is TGCAGCGTCCTACAGGGGGCTGGCGAGCAGTACTTC. Translated: CSVLQGAGEQYF.